This is a list of T cell receptor beta chains from one sample in a study of T cell responses to AZD1222 COVID-19 vaccine. TCRdb's copy holds only in-frame clones and misses some; the assay was immunoSEQ multiplex PCR. The sample carries about 120,000 clones, approximately 85% recorded once. The material was peripheral blood, obtained on day 0 of MenACWY control vaccination. Receptors were obtained from an adult in good health. Each CDR3 is given with its conserved first and last residue. The D gene is left open where the match is weak. Expanded clones get a size class; other rows say once, few or many, or leave the size out.

clone size,V gene,J gene,D gene,CDR3 DNA,CDR3 protein
NA,TRBV9,TRBJ2-7,TRBD1,TGTGCCAGCAGCTCCGGGACAGGGGTCGAGCAGTACTTC,CASSSGTGVEQYF
NA,TRBV18,TRBJ2-3,NA,TGTGCCAGCTCACCTACTCAAACCACAGATACGCAGTATTTT,CASSPTQTTDTQYF
NA,TRBV27,TRBJ2-7,TRBD1,TGTGCCAGCAGTTTCACCGGGACAGCCTCCTACGAGCAGTACTTC,CASSFTGTASYEQYF
NA,TRBV4-2,TRBJ2-6,NA,TGTGCCAGCTCCCCCCTGGGGGGCTCTGGGGCCAACGTCCTGACTTTC,CASSPLGGSGANVLTF
once,TRBV18,TRBJ1-5,NA,TGTGCCAGCTCACCACCGAGACAGCCGTCTGAGCCCCAGCATTTT,CASSPPRQPSEPQHF
NA,TRBV5-4,TRBJ2-1,NA,TGTGCCAGCAGCTTGGTGGGGGGCGGTTTAAATGAGCAGTTCTTC,CASSLVGGGLNEQFF
NA,TRBV5-1,TRBJ1-1,NA,TGCGCCAGCAGCTTGGTAGTGAACACTGAAGCTTTCTTT,CASSLVVNTEAFF
few,TRBV29-1,TRBJ2-7,NA,TGCAGCGTTGCGCGAATGTTGGAGTACGAGCAGTACTTC,CSVARMLEYEQYF
NA,TRBV5-4,TRBJ1-4,TRBD1,TGTGCCAGCAGCGAGGACAGGGCTTCTGAAAAACTGTTTTTT,CASSEDRASEKLFF
NA,TRBV5-1,TRBJ2-7,NA,TGCGCCAGCAGCTTGGATGGAGCGGATTTAAGGTACGAGCAGTACTTC,CASSLDGADLRYEQYF
NA,TRBV1,TRBJ1-2,NA,TGCACCAGCGGGGCCGGGACAGCAACTAACTATGGCTACACCTTC,CTSGAGTATNYGYTF
NA,TRBV2,TRBJ2-5,TRBD1,TGTGCCAGCAGTGCCGGTACAGGGGTAGAGACCCAGTACTTC,CASSAGTGVETQYF
NA,TRBV28,TRBJ2-5,TRBD2,TGTGCCAGCAGCCCGTCCCAGCGGGGGCAAGAGACCCAGTACTTC,CASSPSQRGQETQYF
NA,TRBV21-1,TRBJ2-2,NA,TGTGCCAGCAGCAAACCCGGACAGGGGGCATCGACCGGGGAGCTGTTTTTT,CASSKPGQGASTGELFF
once,TRBV4-1,TRBJ1-1,NA,TGCGCCAGCAGCCAAGACCAGAGGATGAACACTGAAGCTTTCTTT,CASSQDQRMNTEAFF
NA,TRBV7-9,TRBJ1-1,NA,TGTGCCAGCAGCCTTACAGAGAACACTGAAGCTTTCTTT,CASSLTENTEAFF
NA,TRBV28,TRBJ2-7,TRBD2,TGTGCCAGCAGTTTATTGGGGACTAGCGATAACACCTACGAGCAGTACTTC,CASSLLGTSDNTYEQYF
NA,TRBV24-1,TRBJ2-7,NA,TGTGCCACCAGTCCGGGACTCCCCTCCTACGAGCAGTACTTC,CATSPGLPSYEQYF
once,TRBV28,TRBJ2-7,TRBD1,TGTGCCAGCAGAGGACAGGGCCCCGAGCAGTACTTC,CASRGQGPEQYF
NA,TRBV11-2,TRBJ2-3,TRBD2,TGTGCCAGCAGCTTATTCTTCGGGACTAGCGGCACAGATACGCAGTATTTT,CASSLFFGTSGTDTQYF
NA,TRBV5-1,TRBJ2-3,NA,TGCGCCAGCAGCCCGAACACAGATACGCAGTATTTT,CASSPNTDTQYF
NA,TRBV5-5,TRBJ2-3,NA,TGTGCCAGCAGCCTGCTGGAGGCTCAAACCATCGTATCGGATACGCAGTATTTT,CASSLLEAQTIVSDTQYF
NA,TRBV24-1,TRBJ2-7,NA,TGTGCCACCAGTGGCGCTCAGGGCTACGAGCAGTACTTC,CATSGAQGYEQYF
NA,TRBV6-5,TRBJ1-3,NA,TGTGCCAACTCGGACAAAGGTGGAAACACCATATATTTT,CANSDKGGNTIYF
NA,TRBV9,TRBJ1-5,NA,TGTGCCAGCAGCGTAGATGATCAGCCCCAGCATTTT,CASSVDDQPQHF
NA,TRBV18,TRBJ1-1,NA,TGTGCCAGCTCATCCCGAGGGAACACTGAAGCTTTCTTT,CASSSRGNTEAFF
NA,TRBV9,TRBJ2-3,NA,TGTGCCAGCAGCCCGTCAGGCGTCACAGATACGCAGTATTTT,CASSPSGVTDTQYF
NA,TRBV30,TRBJ1-1,NA,TGTGCCTGGAGTAGGTCAGCGACTGAAGCTTTCTTT,CAWSRSATEAFF
NA,TRBV29-1,TRBJ2-2,NA,TGCAGCGTTGTATTCTCAGGGACCGGGGAGCTGTTTTTT,CSVVFSGTGELFF
once,TRBV5-4,TRBJ2-7,TRBD1,TGTGCCAGCAGCTGGGGGACAGGCGGAACCTACGAGCAGTACTTC,CASSWGTGGTYEQYF
NA,TRBV4-2,TRBJ2-7,NA,TGTGCCAGCAGCCAAGATTCCGGTTCCTACGAGCAGTACTTC,CASSQDSGSYEQYF
NA,TRBV5-1,TRBJ2-5,TRBD1,TGCGCCAGCAGCTTGGGGCCAGGGGGCGTCGGGGAGACCCAGTACTTC,CASSLGPGGVGETQYF
NA,TRBV11-2,TRBJ2-3,TRBD2,TGTGCCAGCAGGTGGGGTATAGCGGGAGGACGGGCAGATACGCAGTATTTT,CASRWGIAGGRADTQYF
NA,TRBV19,TRBJ1-1,NA,TGTGCCAGTAGTATAGGGGGAACGATGTTGAACACTGAAGCTTTCTTT,CASSIGGTMLNTEAFF
NA,TRBV24-1,TRBJ2-6,TRBD1,TGTGCCACCAGTGTGGGCAGGGGGATTTCTGGGGCCAACGTCCTGACTTTC,CATSVGRGISGANVLTF
NA,TRBV5-5,TRBJ2-2,NA,TGTGCCAGCAGCTTGTATCTAAGGGTAGGGGAGCTGTTTTTT,CASSLYLRVGELFF
NA,TRBV20-1,TRBJ2-1,NA,TGCAGTGCTAGGTCGGATAATGAGCAGTTCTTC,CSARSDNEQFF